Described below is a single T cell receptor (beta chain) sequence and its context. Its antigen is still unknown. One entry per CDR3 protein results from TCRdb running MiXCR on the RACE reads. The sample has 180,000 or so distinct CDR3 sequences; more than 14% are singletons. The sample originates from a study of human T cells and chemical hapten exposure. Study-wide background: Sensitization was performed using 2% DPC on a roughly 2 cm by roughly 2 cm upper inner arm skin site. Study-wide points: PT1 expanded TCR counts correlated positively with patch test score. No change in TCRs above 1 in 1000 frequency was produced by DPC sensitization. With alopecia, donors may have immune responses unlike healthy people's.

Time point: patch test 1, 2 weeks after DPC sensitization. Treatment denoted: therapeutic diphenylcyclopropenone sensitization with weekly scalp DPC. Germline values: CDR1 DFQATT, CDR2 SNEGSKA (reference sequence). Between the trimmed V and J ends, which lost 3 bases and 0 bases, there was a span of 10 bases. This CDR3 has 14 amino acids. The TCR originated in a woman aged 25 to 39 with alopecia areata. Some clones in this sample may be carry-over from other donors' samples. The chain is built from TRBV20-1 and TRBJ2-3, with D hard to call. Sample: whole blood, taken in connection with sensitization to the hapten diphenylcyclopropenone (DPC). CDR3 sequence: CSASDAASTDTQYF. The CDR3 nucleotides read TGCAGTGCTAGTGACGCAGCAAGCACAGATACGCAGTATTTT.